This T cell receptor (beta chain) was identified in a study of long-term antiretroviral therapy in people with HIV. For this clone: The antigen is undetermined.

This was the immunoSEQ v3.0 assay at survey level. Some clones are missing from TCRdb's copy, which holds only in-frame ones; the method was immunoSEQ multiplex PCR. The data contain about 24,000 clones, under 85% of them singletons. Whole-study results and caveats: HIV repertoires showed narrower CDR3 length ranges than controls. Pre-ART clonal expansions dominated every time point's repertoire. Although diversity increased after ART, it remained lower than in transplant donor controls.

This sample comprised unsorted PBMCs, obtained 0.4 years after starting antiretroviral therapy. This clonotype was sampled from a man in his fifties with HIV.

CDR3 sequence: CASRSGTTRSYEQYF. In DNA, the CDR3 is TGTGCCAGCAGGTCTGGGACAACCCGCTCCTACGAGCAGTACTTC. The chain uses TRBV6-5 and TRBJ2-7; TRBD1 is a possible D gene (6 bases). The CDR3 runs 15 residues. Germline CDR1 reads MNHEY; CDR2 reads SVGAGI. Trimming removed 6 bases at V and 0 bases at J, with 15 bases between.